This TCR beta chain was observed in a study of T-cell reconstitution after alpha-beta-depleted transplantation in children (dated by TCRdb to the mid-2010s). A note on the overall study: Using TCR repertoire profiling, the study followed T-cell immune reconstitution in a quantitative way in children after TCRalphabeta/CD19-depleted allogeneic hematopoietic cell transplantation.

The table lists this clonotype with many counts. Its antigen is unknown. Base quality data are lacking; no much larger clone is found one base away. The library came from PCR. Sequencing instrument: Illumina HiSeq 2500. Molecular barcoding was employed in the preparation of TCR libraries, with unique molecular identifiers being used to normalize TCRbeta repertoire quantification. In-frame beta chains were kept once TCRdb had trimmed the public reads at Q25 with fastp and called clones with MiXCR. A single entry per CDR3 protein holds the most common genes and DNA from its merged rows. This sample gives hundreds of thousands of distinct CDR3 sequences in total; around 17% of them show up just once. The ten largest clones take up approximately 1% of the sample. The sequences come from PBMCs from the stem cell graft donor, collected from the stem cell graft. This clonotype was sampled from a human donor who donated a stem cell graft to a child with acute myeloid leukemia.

The DNA sequence follows: TGCAGTGCTAGTGGTCCCGGGCGGGAGGATGGCTACACCTTC. Its translation is CSASGPGREDGYTF. Recombination linked TRBV20-1 to TRBJ1-2; the D gene lacks a confident call. Including cysteine and phenylalanine, the CDR3 has 14 amino acids. The read is trimmed to its CDR3 DNA, 42 bases read in frame from base 1. V drops 3 bases and J drops 6 bases, leaving 17 bases in between. CDR1 and CDR2 are drawn from the germline V gene (reference sequence): DFQATT, SNEGSKA.